This entry is about one T cell receptor (beta chain). TCR beta CDR3 amplification used RNA transcripts. A first-round RT-PCR used HTBI primers, followed by a second-round multiplex PCR. TCRdb re-called the multiplex PCR reads with MiXCR, one entry per CDR3 protein. The sample has about 500,000 distinct CDR3 sequences, less than 45% seen once; the top ten hold roughly 4%. Looked up from germline, CDR1 is SGHTA and CDR2 is FQGNSA. J gave up 4 bases and V 5 bases, and 5 bases lay outside the gene matches. The CDR3 is 14 amino acids. The sample belongs to a study of Graves' ophthalmopathy and Graves' hyperthyroidism.

The receptor was derived from an adult man with Graves' hyperthyroidism. Sequenced material: peripheral blood or thyroid tissue (not recorded which). The V gene is TRBV7-2, the J gene TRBJ2-1, with 7 bases identical to TRBD1. The CDR3 is CASSGPGQYNEQFF. Written as DNA, the CDR3 is TGTGCCAGCAGCGGTCCGGGACAGTACAATGAGCAGTTCTTC.